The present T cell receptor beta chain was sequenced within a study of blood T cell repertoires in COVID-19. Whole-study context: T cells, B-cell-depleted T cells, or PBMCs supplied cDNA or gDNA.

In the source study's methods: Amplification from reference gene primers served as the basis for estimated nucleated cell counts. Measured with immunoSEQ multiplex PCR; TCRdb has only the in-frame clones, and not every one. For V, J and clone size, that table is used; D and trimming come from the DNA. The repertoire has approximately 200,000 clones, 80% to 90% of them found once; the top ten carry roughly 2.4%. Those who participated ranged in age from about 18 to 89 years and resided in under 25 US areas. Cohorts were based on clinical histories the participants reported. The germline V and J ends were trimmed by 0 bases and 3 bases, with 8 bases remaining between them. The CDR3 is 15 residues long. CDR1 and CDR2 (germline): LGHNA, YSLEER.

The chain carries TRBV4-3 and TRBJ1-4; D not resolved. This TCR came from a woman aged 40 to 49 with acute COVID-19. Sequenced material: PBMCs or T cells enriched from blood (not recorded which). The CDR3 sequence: CASSQDPRPNEKLFF. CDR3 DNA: TGCGCCAGCAGCCAAGACCCCCGTCCTAATGAAAAACTGTTTTTT.